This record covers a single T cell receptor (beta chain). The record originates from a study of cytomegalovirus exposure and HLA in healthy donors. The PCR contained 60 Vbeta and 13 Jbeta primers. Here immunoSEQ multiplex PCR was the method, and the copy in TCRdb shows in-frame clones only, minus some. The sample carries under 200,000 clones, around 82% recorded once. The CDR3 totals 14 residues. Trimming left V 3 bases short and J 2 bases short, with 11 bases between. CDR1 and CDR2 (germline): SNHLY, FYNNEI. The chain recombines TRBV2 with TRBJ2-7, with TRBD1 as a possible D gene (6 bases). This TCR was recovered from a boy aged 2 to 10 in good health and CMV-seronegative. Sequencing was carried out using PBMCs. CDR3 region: CASSDDRHTYEQYF. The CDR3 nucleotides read TGTGCCAGCAGTGACGACAGGCACACCTACGAGCAGTACTTC.